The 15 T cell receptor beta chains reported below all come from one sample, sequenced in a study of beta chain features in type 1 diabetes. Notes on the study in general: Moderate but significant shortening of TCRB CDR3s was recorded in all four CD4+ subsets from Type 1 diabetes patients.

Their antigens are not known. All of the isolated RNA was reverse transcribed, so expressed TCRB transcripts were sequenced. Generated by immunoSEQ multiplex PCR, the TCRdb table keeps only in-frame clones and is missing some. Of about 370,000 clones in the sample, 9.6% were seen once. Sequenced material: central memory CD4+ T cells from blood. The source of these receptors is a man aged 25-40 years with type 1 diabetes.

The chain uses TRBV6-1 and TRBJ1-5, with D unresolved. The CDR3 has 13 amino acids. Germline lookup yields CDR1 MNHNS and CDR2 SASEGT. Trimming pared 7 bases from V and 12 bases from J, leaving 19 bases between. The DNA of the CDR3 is TGTGCCAGCACCCTCGAGGGCGCCGAGAGCCAGCATTTT. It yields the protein CASTLEGAESQHF.

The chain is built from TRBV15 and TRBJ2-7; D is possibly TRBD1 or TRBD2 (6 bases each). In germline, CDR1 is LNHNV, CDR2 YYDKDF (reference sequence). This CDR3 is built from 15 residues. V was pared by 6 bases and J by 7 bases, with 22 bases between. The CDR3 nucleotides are TGTGCCACCAGTCTGGGACACGCGGGATCAGGGGAGCAGTACTTC. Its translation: CATSLGHAGSGEQYF. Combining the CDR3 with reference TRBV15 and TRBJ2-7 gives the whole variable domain DAMVIQNPRYQVTQFGKPVTLSCSQTLNHNVMYWYQQKSSQAPKLLFHYYDKDFNNEADTPDNFQSRRPNTSFCFLDIRSPGLGDTAMYLCATSLGHAGSGEQYFGPGTRLTVT.

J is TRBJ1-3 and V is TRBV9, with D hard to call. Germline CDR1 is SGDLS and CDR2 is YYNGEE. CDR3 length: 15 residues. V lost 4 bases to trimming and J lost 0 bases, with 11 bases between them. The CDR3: CASSQGSRSGNTIYF. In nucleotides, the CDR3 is TGTGCCAGCAGCCAAGGGTCTCGCTCTGGAAACACCATATATTTT. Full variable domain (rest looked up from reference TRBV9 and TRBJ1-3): DSGVTQTPKHLITATGQRVTLRCSPRSGDLSVYWYQQSLDQGLQFLIQYYNGEERAKGNILERFSAQQFPDLHSELNLSSLELGDSALYFCASSQGSRSGNTIYFGEGSWLTVV.

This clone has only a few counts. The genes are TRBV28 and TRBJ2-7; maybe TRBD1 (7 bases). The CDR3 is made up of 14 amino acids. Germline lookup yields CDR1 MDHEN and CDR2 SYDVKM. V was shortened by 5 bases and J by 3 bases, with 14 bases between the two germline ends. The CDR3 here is CASSPAGGSYEQYF. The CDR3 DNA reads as TGTGCCAGCAGTCCCGCAGGGGGGAGCTACGAGCAGTACTTC. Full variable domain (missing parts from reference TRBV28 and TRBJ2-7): DVKVTQSSRYLVKRTGEKVFLECVQDMDHENMFWYRQDPGLGLRLIYFSYDVKMKEKGDIPEGYSVSREKKERFSLILESASTNQTSMYLCASSPAGGSYEQYFGPGTRLTVT.

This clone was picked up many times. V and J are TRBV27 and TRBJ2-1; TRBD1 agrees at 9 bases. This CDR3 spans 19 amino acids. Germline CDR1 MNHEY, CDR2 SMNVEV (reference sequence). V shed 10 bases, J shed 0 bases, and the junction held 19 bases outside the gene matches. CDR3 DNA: TGTGCCACTATAAGATCGGGACAGGGAATCGTAAGCTCCTACAATGAGCAGTTCTTC. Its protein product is CATIRSGQGIVSSYNEQFF.

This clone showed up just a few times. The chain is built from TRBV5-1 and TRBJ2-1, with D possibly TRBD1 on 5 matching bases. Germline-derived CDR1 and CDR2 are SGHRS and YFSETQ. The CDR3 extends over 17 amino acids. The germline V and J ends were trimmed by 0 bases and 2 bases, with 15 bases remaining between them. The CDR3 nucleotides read TGCGCCAGCAGCTTGGGTCGTGGGGTAGGGGCCTACAATGAGCAGTTCTTC. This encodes CASSLGRGVGAYNEQFF.

The CDR3 DNA reads as TGTGCCAGCAGCCCGGACGACGGGAGTACGGGTACGCAGTATTTT. Encoded protein: CASSPDDGSTGTQYF. V usage is TRBV11-2 and J usage is TRBJ2-3; D is possibly TRBD2 (6 bases). V shed 5 bases and J shed 8 bases, with 20 bases lying between them. Per the germline V gene, CDR1 is SGHAT and CDR2 is FQNNGV. The CDR3 sequence is 15 residues long.

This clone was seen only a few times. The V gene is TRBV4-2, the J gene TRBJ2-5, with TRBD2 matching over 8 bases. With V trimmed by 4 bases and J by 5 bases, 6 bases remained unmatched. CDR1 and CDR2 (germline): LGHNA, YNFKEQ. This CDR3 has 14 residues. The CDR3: CASSLSGRGETQYF. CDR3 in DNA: TGTGCCAGCAGCCTCAGCGGGAGAGGTGAGACCCAGTACTTC.

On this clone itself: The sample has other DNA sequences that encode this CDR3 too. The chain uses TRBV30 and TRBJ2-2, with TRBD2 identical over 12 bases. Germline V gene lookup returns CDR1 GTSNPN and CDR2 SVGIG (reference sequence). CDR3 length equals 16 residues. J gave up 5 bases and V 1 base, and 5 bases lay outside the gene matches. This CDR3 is CAWSDLAGGVTGELFF. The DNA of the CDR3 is TGTGCCTGGAGTGACCTAGCGGGGGGGGTGACCGGGGAGCTGTTTTTT. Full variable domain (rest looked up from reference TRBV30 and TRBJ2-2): SQTIHQWPATLVQPVGSPLSLECTVEGTSNPNLYWYRQAAGRGLQLLFYSVGIGQISSEVPQNLSASRPQDRQFILSSKKLLLSDSGFYLCAWSDLAGGVTGELFFGEGSRLTVL.

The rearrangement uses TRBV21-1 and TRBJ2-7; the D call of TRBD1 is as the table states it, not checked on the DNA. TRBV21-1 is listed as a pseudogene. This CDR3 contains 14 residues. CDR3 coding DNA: TGTGCCAGCAGCCCCCGGACAGTCTCCTACGAGCAGTACTTC. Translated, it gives CASSPRTVSYEQYF.

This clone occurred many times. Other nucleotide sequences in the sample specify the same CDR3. The CDR3 protein is CASSLLVSSYEQYF. The DNA for the CDR3 is TGTGCCAGCAGCTTACTAGTCAGCTCCTACGAGCAGTACTTC. The chain couples TRBV7-9 to TRBJ2-7; D is unresolved. The CDR3 contains 14 residues. The germline V gene has CDR1 SEHNR and CDR2 FQNEAQ (reference sequence). Trimming stripped 2 bases from V and 0 bases from J, with 8 bases between.

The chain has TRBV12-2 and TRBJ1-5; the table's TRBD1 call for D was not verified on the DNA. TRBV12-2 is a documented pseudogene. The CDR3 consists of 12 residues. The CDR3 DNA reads TGTGCAAGGTCACGCCCCAATCAGTCCCAGCATTTT. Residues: CARSRPNQSQHF.

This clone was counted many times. The CDR3 DNA reads TGTGCCAGCAGACTAGGACAGGGGGCGGATGAGCAGTTCTTC. This gives the protein CASRLGQGADEQFF. The gene calls are TRBV6-1 and TRBJ2-1; 11 nucleotides match TRBD1. The CDR3 sequence is 14 residues long. Losses at the gene ends were 6 bases for V and 8 bases for J; bases not matched to a gene: 6. CDR1 and CDR2 (germline): MNHNS, SASEGT.

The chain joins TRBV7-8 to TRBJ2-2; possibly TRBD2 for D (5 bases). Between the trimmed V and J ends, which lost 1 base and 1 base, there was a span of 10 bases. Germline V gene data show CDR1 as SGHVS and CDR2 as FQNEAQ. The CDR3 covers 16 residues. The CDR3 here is CASSLVGLLNTGELFF. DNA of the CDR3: TGTGCCAGCAGCTTAGTCGGACTCCTGAACACCGGGGAGCTGTTTTTT.

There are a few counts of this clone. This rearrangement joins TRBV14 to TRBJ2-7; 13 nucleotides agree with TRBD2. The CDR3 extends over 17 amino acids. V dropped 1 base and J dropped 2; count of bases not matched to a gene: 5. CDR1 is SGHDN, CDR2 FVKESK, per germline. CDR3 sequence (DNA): TGTGCCAGCAGCCAAGTCCCGGGACTAGCGGGAACCTACGAGCAGTACTTC. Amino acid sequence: CASSQVPGLAGTYEQYF.